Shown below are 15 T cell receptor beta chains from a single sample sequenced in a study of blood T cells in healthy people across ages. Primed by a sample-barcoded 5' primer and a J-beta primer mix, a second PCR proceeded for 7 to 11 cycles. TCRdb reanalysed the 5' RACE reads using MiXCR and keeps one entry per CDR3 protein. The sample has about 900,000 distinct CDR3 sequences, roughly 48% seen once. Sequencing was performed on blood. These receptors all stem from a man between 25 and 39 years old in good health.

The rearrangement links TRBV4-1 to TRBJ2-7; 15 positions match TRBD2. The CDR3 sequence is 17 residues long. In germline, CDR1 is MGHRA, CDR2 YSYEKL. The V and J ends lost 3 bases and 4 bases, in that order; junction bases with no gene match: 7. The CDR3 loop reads CASSQPGTSGGPYEQYF. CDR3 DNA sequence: TGCGCCAGCAGCCAGCCCGGGACTAGCGGGGGGCCGTACGAGCAGTACTTC.

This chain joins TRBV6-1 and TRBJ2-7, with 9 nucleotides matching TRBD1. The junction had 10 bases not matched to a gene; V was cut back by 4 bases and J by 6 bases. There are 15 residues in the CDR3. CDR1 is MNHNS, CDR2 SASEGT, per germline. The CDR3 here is CASSGGQGLPLEQYF. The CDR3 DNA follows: TGTGCCAGCAGTGGGGGACAGGGACTACCCCTCGAGCAGTACTTC.

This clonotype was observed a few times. CDR3 coding DNA: TGCGCCAGCAGCCCCTCCGGACAGGGGAGTGGCGGCTACACCTTC. Residues: CASSPSGQGSGGYTF. The chain couples TRBV4-1 to TRBJ1-2, with 9 bases lining up with TRBD1. This CDR3 is built from 15 residues. Germline CDR1 and CDR2: MGHRA and YSYEKL. V dropped 4 bases and J dropped 8; count of bases not matched to a gene: 11.

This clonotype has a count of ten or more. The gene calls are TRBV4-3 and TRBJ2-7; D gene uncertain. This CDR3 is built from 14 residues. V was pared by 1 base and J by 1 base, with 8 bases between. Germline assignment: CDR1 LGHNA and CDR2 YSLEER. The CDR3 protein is CASSQAELSYEQYF. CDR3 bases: TGCGCCAGCAGCCAAGCGGAACTATCCTACGAGCAGTACTTC.

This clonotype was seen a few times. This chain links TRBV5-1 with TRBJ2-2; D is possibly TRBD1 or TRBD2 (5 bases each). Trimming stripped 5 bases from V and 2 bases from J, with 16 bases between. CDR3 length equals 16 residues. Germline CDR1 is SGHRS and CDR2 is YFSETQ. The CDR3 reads CASRSGTLVNTGELFF. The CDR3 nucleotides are TGCGCCAGCAGATCCGGGACCCTAGTCAACACCGGGGAGCTGTTTTTT.

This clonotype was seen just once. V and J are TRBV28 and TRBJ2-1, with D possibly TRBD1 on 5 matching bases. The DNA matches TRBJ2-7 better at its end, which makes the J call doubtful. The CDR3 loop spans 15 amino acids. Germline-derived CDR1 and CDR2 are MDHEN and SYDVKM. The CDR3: CASSYQGRPYNEQYF. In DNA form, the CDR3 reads TGTGCCAGCAGTTACCAGGGAAGGCCCTACAATGAGCAGTACTTC.

The CDR3 sequence is CASSQDGRPNTGELFF. In DNA, the CDR3 is TGCGCCAGCAGCCAGGATGGACGACCGAACACCGGGGAGCTGTTTTTT. The chain uses TRBV4-3 and TRBJ2-2; unclear D gene. The CDR3 covers 16 residues. The ends were cut back, 3 bases at V and 0 bases at J, with 11 bases in the middle. CDR1 LGHNA and CDR2 YSLEER come from the germline V gene.

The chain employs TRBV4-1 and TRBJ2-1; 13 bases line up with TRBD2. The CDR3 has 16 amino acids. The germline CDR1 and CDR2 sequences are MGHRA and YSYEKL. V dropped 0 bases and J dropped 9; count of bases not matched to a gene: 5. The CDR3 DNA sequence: TGCGCCAGCAGCCAAGAGGGACTAGCGGGGACCGGTGAGCAGTTCTTC. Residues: CASSQEGLAGTGEQFF.

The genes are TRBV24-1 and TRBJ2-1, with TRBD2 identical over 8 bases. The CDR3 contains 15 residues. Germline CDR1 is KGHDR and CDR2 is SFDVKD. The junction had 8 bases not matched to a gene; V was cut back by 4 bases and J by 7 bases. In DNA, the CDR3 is TGTGCCACCAGTGAGGCGGGGGGAGGTCGTAATGAGCAGTTCTTC. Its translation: CATSEAGGGRNEQFF.

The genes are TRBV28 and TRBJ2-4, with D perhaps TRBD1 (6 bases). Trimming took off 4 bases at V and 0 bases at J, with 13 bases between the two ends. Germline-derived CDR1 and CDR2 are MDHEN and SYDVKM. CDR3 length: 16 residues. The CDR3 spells CASSSTGELAKNIQYF. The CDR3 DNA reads TGTGCCAGCAGTTCGACAGGAGAACTAGCCAAAAACATTCAGTACTTC.

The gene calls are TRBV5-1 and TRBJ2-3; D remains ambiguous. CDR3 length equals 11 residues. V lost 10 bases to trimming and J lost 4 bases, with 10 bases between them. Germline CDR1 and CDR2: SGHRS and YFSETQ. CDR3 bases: TGCGCCTCCCTATCGGCAGATACGCAGTATTTT. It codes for CASLSADTQYF.

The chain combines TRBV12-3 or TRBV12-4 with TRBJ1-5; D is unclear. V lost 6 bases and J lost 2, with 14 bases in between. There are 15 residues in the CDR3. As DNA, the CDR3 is TGTGCCAGCAGCCCTGCCACCCCGGGCAATCAGCCCCAGCATTTT. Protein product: CASSPATPGNQPQHF.

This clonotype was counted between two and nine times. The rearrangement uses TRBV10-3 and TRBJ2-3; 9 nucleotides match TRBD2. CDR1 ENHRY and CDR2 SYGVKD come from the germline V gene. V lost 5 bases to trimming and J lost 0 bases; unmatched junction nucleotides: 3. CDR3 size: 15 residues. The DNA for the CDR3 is TGTGCCATCAGTATTAGCGGGGGCAGCACAGATACGCAGTATTTT. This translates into CAISISGGSTDTQYF.

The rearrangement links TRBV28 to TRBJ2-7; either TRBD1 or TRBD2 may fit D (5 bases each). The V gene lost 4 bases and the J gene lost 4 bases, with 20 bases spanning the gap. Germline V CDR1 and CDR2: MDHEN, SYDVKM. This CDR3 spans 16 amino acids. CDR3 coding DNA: TGTGCCAGCAGTTCCGGAGCGAAGGGGAGAGGATACGAGCAGTACTTC. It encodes CASSSGAKGRGYEQYF.

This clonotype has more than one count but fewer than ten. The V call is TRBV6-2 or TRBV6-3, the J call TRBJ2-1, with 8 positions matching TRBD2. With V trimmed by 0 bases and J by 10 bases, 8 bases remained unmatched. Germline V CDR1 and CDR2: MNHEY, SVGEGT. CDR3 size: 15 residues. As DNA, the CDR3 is TGTGCCAGCAGTTACTCTCCACTAGCGGTGGGAGAGCAGTTCTTC. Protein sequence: CASSYSPLAVGEQFF.